This entry describes one TCR beta chain. This sample is drawn from a study of control samples from healthy donors and cancer patients. Only in-frame clones appear in the TCRdb table, and some are missing; sequencing was by immunoSEQ multiplex PCR. Of around 120,000 clones in the sample, 88% were seen once. CDR3 length equals 13 residues. Trimming shortened V by 7 bases and J by 11 bases, and 17 bases separated the two germline ends. Germline V CDR1 and CDR2: MNHEY, SVGAGI. The clonotype was recovered from a middle-aged man in good health. The source material was blood. The chain is built from TRBV6-5 and TRBJ1-4, with D possibly being TRBD1 (6 bases). The CDR3 protein is CASNRDIATKLFF. CDR3 nucleotide sequence: TGTGCCAGCAACCGGGACATCGCGACCAAACTGTTTTTT.